Described below is a single T cell receptor (beta chain) sequence and its context. At one end, the junction sequence differs from germline, possibly due to a read error. This sample stems from a study of blood T cell repertoires in COVID-19. Study background: In each case, the material was cDNA or gDNA derived from T cells, B-cell-depleted T cells, or PBMCs.

This CDR3 is built from 11 residues. Germline values: CDR1 MNHEY, CDR2 SVGEGT. Using immunoSEQ multiplex PCR, the repertoire was profiled, and TCRdb retains in-frame clones only, with some absent. The data contain 150,000 to 200,000 clones, 78% of them singletons. Sequencing was done on a sample of peripheral blood. This chain links TRBV6-2 or TRBV6-3 with TRBJ1-6, with D possibly matching TRBD1 (5 bases). The receptor was derived from a woman over 75 with active or convalescent COVID-19. The CDR3 coding sequence is TGTGCCAGCAGTTACGGGAGGGACTCCCAATTT. Translation gives CASSYGRDSQF.